Each of the 17 T cell receptor beta chains below was sequenced from the same sample in a study of shared clonotypes between healthy human individuals. TCRdb keeps only in-frame clones here, not all; method: immunoSEQ multiplex PCR. The data show around 2.1 million clones, 90% to 96% seen once. The sequenced sample was naive CD4+ T cells sorted from blood. Subset of the sample: CD45RA+ positively selected. Receptor source: a man younger than 35 in good health.

The chain couples TRBV6-1 to TRBJ1-1; no clear D gene. Germline CDR1 and CDR2: MNHNS and SASEGT. Trimming took off 7 bases at V and 1 base at J, with 13 bases between the two ends. The CDR3 has 14 residues. The CDR3 nucleotides are TGTGCCAGCAAACCCCAAACACCGAACACTGAAGCTTTCTTT. Protein product: CASKPQTPNTEAFF.

The chain employs TRBV5-4 and TRBJ1-1; D ambiguous. The CDR3 sequence is 13 residues long. V lost 5 bases and J 4 bases, leaving 12 bases between the germline ends. Germline lookup yields CDR1 SGHNT and CDR2 YYREEE (reference sequence). The CDR3 DNA follows: TGTGCCAGCAGTCGAAAGGGAGGCACTGAAGCTTTCTTT. It specifies CASSRKGGTEAFF.

V usage is TRBV28 and J usage is TRBJ2-1; 7 nucleotides align to TRBD2. CDR3 size: 15 residues. J was trimmed by 0 bases and V by 9 bases; bases with no gene match: 8. The germline V gene encodes CDR1 MDHEN and CDR2 SYDVKM. CDR3 sequence: CASSLGGISYNEQFF. The CDR3 DNA follows: TGTGCCAGTTCACTGGGGGGGATCTCCTACAATGAGCAGTTCTTC.

V usage is TRBV2 and J usage is TRBJ2-7; 9 nucleotides match TRBD1. The germline gives CDR1 SNHLY, CDR2 FYNNEI. The V and J ends lost 9 bases and 4 bases, in that order; junction bases with no gene match: 7. The CDR3 contains 13 residues. CDR3 DNA sequence: TGTGCCAGGGGGACAGGGTTAGCGTACGAGCAGTACTTC. Its translation: CARGTGLAYEQYF.

This chain connects TRBV11-2 to TRBJ2-2, with a weak D call TRBD2 (6 bases). This CDR3 is built from 15 residues. Germline-derived CDR1 and CDR2 are SGHAT and FQNNGV. Trimming took off 4 bases at V and 1 base at J, with 10 bases between the two ends. CDR3 protein: CASSSPTRNTGELFF. The DNA of the CDR3 is TGTGCCAGCAGCTCGCCGACTAGGAACACCGGGGAGCTGTTTTTT.

The chain combines TRBV9 with TRBJ2-3; 15 nucleotides align to TRBD2. V lost 4 bases to trimming and J lost 3 bases; unmatched junction nucleotides: 15. In germline, CDR1 is SGDLS, CDR2 YYNGEE. CDR3 length: 20 amino acids. Here the CDR3 DNA reads TGTGCCAGCAGCCCCGGACTAGCGGGGGGGACCCTCGGGGTGACAGATACGCAGTATTTT. Translation gives CASSPGLAGGTLGVTDTQYF.

The chain employs TRBV7-2 and TRBJ1-5, with 7 bases lining up with TRBD1. The CDR3 length is 15 residues. Germline CDR1 and CDR2: SGHTA and FQGNSA. The ends lost 5 bases at V and 7 bases at J; junction bases unmatched: 11. Here the CDR3 DNA reads TGTGCCAGCAGCCAAGACCACAGGGGCGACCAGCCCCAGCATTTT. Translation gives CASSQDHRGDQPQHF.

The chain combines TRBV30 with TRBJ2-3; D is undetermined. The CDR3 is made up of 16 amino acids. V was cut by 3 bases and J by 0 bases, with 16 bases left in between. CDR1 GTSNPN and CDR2 SVGIG come from the germline V gene (reference sequence). The DNA for the CDR3 is TGTGCCTGGAGCGGTCAAAACAGTCCTAGCACAGATACGCAGTATTTT. Translation gives CAWSGQNSPSTDTQYF.

As for this clone: This CDR3 is also generated by other DNA sequences in the sample. CDR3 protein: CASSYSGQGAYEQYF. The CDR3 DNA sequence: TGTGCCAGCAGTTACTCCGGACAGGGGGCTTACGAGCAGTACTTC. This chain connects TRBV6-5 to TRBJ2-7; TRBD1 matches at 11 bases. V was pared by 0 bases and J by 4 bases, with 2 bases of the junction left unmatched. The CDR3 consists of 15 residues. The V gene's germline CDR1 is MNHEY and CDR2 SVGAGI.

The chain is built from TRBV27 and TRBJ1-3; D not resolved. V was pared by 10 bases and J by 7 bases, with 17 bases between. The CDR3 spans 13 residues. Germline CDR1 is MNHEY and CDR2 is SMNVEV (reference sequence). The CDR3 protein is CATINPVGNTIYF. CDR3 DNA sequence: TGTGCCACCATTAACCCGGTGGGGAACACCATATATTTT.

CDR3 protein: CASSLVTAPSNTEAFF. The CDR3 DNA sequence: TGTGCCAGCAGCTTAGTGACGGCACCGAGCAACACTGAAGCTTTCTTT. The genes are TRBV5-4 and TRBJ1-1; no reliable D call. The V end lost 2 bases, the J end lost 2 bases, and 16 bases lay between the germline ends. The CDR3 extends over 16 amino acids. Germline V lookup: CDR1 SGHNT, CDR2 YYREEE (reference sequence).

The chain uses TRBV10-3 and TRBJ1-1; a weak D match, TRBD1 (5 bases). Trimming cost V 2 bases and J 11 bases, with 15 bases left between them. The CDR3 is 13 amino acids. CDR1 and CDR2 (germline): ENHRY, SYGVKD. This CDR3 is CAISEMGLNGAFF. The DNA for the CDR3 is TGTGCCATCAGTGAGATGGGACTCAACGGCGCTTTCTTT.

This clone has just one count. The V and J genes are TRBV7-2 and TRBJ2-2; possible D gene TRBD2, 5 bases. The CDR3 has 17 amino acids. CDR1 SGHTA and CDR2 FQGNSA come from the germline V gene. The germline V and J ends were trimmed by 2 bases and 0 bases, with 13 bases remaining between them. This CDR3 reads CASSLFPGYSNTGELFF. The CDR3 bases are TGTGCCAGCAGCTTATTCCCGGGGTACTCGAACACCGGGGAGCTGTTTTTT.

The rearrangement uses TRBV6-6 and TRBJ2-5; tentative D call: TRBD1 (6 bases). This CDR3 has 13 amino acids. Deletions cut 6 bases from V and 5 bases from J, with 13 bases between. CDR1 and CDR2 from the germline V gene are MNHNY and SVGAGI (reference sequence). CDR3 residues: CASRGGAMETQYF. The CDR3 DNA follows: TGTGCCAGCAGAGGGGGAGCGATGGAGACCCAGTACTTC.

In its sample, this clone was seen once. The V call is TRBV7-9, the J call TRBJ2-7, with TRBD1 matching over 8 bases. This CDR3 is 15 amino acids long. The V gene's germline CDR1 is SEHNR and CDR2 FQNEAQ (reference sequence). With 5 bases clipped from V and 0 bases from J, the junction kept 6 bases outside the gene matches. CDR3 residues: CASSPGGISSYEQYF. DNA of the CDR3: TGTGCCAGCAGCCCAGGGGGCATCAGCTCCTACGAGCAGTACTTC. The variable domain in full, with the rest retrieved from reference TRBV7-9 and TRBJ2-7, is DTGVSQNPRHKITKRGQNVTFRCDPISEHNRLYWYRQTLGQGPEFLTYFQNEAQLEKSRLLSDRFSAERPKGSFSTLEIQRTEQGDSAMYLCASSPGGISSYEQYFGPGTRLTVT.

This sequence joins TRBV10-2 and TRBJ2-1, with 11 bases that match TRBD2. This CDR3 has 13 residues. CDR1 WSHSY and CDR2 SAAADI come from the germline V gene. V shed 6 bases, J shed 8 bases, and the junction held 3 bases outside the gene matches. The CDR3 here is CASRLAGVDEQFF. The CDR3, as DNA: TGCGCCAGCAGACTAGCGGGGGTAGATGAGCAGTTCTTC.

This chain joins TRBV6-1 and TRBJ1-2, with D possibly matching TRBD1 (5 bases). Trimming pared 7 bases from V and 7 bases from J, leaving 16 bases between. Per the germline V gene, CDR1 is MNHNS and CDR2 is SASEGT. This CDR3 has 13 residues. The CDR3 here is CASNQDTVSGYTF. The CDR3 DNA sequence: TGTGCCAGCAACCAGGACACTGTATCTGGCTACACCTTC.